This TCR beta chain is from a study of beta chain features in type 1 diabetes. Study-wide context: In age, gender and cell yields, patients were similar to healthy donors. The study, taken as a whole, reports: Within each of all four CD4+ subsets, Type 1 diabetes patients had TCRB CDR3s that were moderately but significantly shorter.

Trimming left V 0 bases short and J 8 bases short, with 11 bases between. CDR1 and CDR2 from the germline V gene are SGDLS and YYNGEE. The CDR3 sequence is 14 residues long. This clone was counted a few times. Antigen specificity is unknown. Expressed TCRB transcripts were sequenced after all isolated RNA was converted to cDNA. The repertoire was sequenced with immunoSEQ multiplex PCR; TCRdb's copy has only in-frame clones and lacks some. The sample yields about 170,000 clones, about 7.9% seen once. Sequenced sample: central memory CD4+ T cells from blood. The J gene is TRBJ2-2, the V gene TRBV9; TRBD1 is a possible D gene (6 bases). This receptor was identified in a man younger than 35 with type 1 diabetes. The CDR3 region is CASSVARGSGELFF. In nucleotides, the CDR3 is TGTGCCAGCAGCGTAGCTAGGGGGTCGGGGGAGCTGTTTTTT.